These 4 T cell receptor beta chains share one sample of origin, sequenced in a study of OX40 agonist ivuxolimab in advanced cancers. The data were produced by immunoSEQ multiplex PCR, yet TCRdb's version contains in-frame clones alone and is incomplete. The data contain about 49,000 clones, around 85% of them singletons. Sequencing was performed on CD4+ or CD8+ T cells sorted from blood, taken in a trial of the OX40 agonist ivuxolimab. The receptors were sampled from an adult with an advanced solid tumor such as melanoma, head and neck, liver or kidney cancer.

V gene TRBV15 combines with J gene TRBJ1-5; 11 nucleotides agree with TRBD1. The CDR3 contains 19 residues. The trim removed 2 bases at V and 6 bases at J, leaving 15 bases unmatched. The V gene's germline CDR1 is LNHNV and CDR2 YYDKDF (reference sequence). The CDR3 nucleotides read TGTGCCACCAGCAGAAGACGTGGACAGGGGGCGCGTACAGGTCAGCCCCAGCATTTT. This codes for CATSRRRGQGARTGQPQHF.

This sequence joins TRBV5-6 and TRBJ2-5, with D perhaps matching TRBD2 (6 bases). The CDR3 is made up of 19 amino acids. V was trimmed by 4 bases and J by 2 bases, leaving 27 bases between them. The germline V gene has CDR1 SGHDT and CDR2 YYEEEE. The CDR3 here is CASSPGARGIRSRQETQYF. The CDR3 nucleotides are TGTGCCAGCAGCCCGGGAGCGAGGGGTATAAGGAGTAGGCAAGAGACCCAGTACTTC.

The chain combines TRBV5-3 with TRBJ1-5; D perhaps matches TRBD1 (5 bases). TRBV5-3 is an ORF for which the function is uncertain. With 4 bases removed from V and 3 bases from J, the gap between germline ends came to 17 bases. There are 16 residues in the CDR3. Here the CDR3 DNA reads TGTGCCAGAAGCCCGGATCGGGGGAGTAACAATCAGCCCCAGCATTTT. Protein: CARSPDRGSNNQPQHF.

This sequence joins TRBV13 and TRBJ1-3, with no clear D. Trimming took 0 bases from V and 2 from J, leaving 11 bases between them. This CDR3 is 16 amino acids long. The V gene's germline CDR1 is PRHDT and CDR2 FYEKMQ (reference sequence). The CDR3 nucleotides are TGTGCCAGCAGCTTAGGCGGCAGACTACCTGGAAACACCATATATTTT. Protein: CASSLGGRLPGNTIYF.